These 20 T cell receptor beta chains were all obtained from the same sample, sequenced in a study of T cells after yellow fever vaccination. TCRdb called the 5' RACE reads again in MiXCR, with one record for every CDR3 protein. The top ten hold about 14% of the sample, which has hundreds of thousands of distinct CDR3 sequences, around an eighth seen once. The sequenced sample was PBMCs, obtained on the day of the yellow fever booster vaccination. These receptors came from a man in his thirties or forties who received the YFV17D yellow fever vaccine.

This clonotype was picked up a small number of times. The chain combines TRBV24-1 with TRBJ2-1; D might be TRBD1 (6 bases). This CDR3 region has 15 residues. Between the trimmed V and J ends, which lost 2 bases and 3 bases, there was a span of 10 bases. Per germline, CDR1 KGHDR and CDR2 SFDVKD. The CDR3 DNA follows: TGTGCCACCAGTGATTCACAGGGCAACTACAATGAGCAGTTCTTC. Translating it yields CATSDSQGNYNEQFF.

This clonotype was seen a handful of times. CDR3 residues: CASSQGASEYNEQFF. The CDR3 DNA is TGTGCCAGCAGCCAGGGGGCTAGTGAATACAATGAGCAGTTCTTC. V and J are TRBV7-3 and TRBJ2-1; TRBD1 matches 8 bases. The CDR3 is made up of 15 amino acids. V was clipped by 5 bases and J by 4 bases; unmatched bases: 7. Germline assignment: CDR1 SGHTA and CDR2 FQGTGA.

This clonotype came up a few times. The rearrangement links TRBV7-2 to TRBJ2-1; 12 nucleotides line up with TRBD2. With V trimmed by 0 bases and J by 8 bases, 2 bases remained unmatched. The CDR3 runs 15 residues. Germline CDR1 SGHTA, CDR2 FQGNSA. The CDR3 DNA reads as TGTGCCAGCAGCTTAGCTACTAGCGGGAGGCATGAGCAGTTCTTC. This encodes CASSLATSGRHEQFF.

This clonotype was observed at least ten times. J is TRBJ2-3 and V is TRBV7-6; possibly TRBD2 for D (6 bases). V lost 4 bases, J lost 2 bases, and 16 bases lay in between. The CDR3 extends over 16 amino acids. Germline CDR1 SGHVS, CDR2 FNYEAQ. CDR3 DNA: TGTGCCAGCAGCTCCTCCCTTGCGGGGCCCACAGATACGCAGTATTTT. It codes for CASSSSLAGPTDTQYF.

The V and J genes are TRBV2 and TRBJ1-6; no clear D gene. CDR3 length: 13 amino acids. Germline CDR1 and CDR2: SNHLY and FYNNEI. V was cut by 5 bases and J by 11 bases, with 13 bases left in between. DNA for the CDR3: TGTGCCAGCAGTTTGAACGGGGATACACCCCTCCACTTT. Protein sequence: CASSLNGDTPLHF.

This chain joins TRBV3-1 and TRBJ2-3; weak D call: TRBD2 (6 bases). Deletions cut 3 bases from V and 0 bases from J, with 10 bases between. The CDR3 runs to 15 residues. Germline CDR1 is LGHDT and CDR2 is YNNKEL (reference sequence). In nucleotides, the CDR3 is TGTGCCAGCAGCCAGGGCGGGACTAGCACAGATACGCAGTATTTT. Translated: CASSQGGTSTDTQYF.

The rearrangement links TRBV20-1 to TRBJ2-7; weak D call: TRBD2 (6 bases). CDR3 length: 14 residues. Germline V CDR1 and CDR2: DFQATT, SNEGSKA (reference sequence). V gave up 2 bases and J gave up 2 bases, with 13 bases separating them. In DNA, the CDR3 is TGCAGTGCTAGAAGGCGGGACGAAACCTACGAGCAGTACTTC. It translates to CSARRRDETYEQYF.

The CDR3 spells CASTLAGGPLNEQFF. The CDR3 nucleotides read TGTGCCAGCACTCTAGCGGGAGGGCCTCTGAATGAGCAGTTCTTC. The chain joins TRBV7-9 to TRBJ2-1, with 12 bases fitting TRBD2. Unmatched junction bases numbered 8, after V lost 7 bases and J lost 7 bases. In germline, CDR1 is SEHNR, CDR2 FQNEAQ (reference sequence). The CDR3 extends over 15 amino acids.

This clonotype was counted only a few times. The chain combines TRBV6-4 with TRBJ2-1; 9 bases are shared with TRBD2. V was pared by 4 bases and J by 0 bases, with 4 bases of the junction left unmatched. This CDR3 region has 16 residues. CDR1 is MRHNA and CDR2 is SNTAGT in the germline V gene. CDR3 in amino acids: CASSVAGVGSYNEQFF. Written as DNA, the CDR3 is TGTGCCAGCAGTGTAGCGGGAGTAGGCTCCTACAATGAGCAGTTCTTC.

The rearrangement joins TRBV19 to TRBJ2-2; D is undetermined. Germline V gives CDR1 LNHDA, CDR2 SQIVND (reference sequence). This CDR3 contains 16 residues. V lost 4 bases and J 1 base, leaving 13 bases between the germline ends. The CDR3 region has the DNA TGTGCCAGTAGTACCTTCGAGATGGGGAACACCGGGGAGCTGTTTTTT. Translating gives CASSTFEMGNTGELFF. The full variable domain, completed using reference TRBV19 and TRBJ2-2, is DGGITQSPKYLFRKEGQNVTLSCEQNLNHDAMYWYRQDPGQGLRLIYYSQIVNDFQKGDIAEGYSVSREKKESFPLTVTSAQKNPTAFYLCASSTFEMGNTGELFFGEGSRLTVL.

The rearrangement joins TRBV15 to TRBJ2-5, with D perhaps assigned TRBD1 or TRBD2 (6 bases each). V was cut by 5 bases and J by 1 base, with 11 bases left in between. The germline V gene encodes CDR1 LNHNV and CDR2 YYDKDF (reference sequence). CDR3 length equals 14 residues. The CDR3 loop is CATSGGRTQETQYF. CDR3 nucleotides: TGTGCCACCAGCGGGGGGCGAACCCAAGAGACCCAGTACTTC.

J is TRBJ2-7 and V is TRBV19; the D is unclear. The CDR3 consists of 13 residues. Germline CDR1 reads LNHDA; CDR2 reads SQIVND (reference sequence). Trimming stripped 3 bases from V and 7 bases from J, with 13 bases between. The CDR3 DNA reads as TGTGCCAGTAGTATTTCTTACCTCGGGGAGCAGTACTTC. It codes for CASSISYLGEQYF.

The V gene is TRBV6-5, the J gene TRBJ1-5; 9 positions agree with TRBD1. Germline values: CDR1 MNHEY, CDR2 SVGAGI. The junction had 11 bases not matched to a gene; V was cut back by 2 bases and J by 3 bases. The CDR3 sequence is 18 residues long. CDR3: CASSYPRDREILNQPQHF. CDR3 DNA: TGTGCCAGCAGTTACCCCCGGGACAGGGAAATCCTCAATCAGCCCCAGCATTTT.

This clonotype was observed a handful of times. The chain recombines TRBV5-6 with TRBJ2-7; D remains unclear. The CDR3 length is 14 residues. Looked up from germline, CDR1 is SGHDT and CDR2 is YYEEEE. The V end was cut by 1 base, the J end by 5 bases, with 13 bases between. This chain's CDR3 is CASSLTLMEDEQYF. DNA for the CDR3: TGTGCCAGCAGCTTGACGTTAATGGAAGACGAGCAGTACTTC.

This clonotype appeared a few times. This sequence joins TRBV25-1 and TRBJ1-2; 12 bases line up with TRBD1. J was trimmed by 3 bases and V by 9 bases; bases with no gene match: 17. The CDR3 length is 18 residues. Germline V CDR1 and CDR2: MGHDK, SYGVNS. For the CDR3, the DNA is TGTGCCAGTCGGTCCCTTTCCGGGACAGGGGGCGCGGACTATGGCTACACCTTC. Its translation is CASRSLSGTGGADYGYTF.

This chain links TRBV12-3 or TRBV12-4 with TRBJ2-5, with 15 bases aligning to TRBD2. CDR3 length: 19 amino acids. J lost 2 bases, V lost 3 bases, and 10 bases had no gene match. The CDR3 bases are TGTGCCAGCAGTTTGCTCCGGAGGGGACTAGCGGGAGGACAAGAGACCCAGTACTTC. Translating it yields CASSLLRRGLAGGQETQYF.

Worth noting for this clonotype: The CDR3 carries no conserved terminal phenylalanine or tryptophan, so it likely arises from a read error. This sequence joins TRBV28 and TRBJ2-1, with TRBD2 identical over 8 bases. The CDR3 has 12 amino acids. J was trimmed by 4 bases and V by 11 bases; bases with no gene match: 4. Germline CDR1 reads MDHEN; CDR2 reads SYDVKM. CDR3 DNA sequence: TGTGCCGCGCGGGGGGAGTACAATGAGCAGTTCTTG. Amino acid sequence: CAARGEYNEQFL.

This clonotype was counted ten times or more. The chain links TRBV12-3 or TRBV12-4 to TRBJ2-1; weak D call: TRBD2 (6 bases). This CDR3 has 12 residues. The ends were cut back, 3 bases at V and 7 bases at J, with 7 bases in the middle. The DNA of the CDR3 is TGTGCCAGCAGTTTCGGGGGTAATGAGCAGTTCTTC. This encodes CASSFGGNEQFF.

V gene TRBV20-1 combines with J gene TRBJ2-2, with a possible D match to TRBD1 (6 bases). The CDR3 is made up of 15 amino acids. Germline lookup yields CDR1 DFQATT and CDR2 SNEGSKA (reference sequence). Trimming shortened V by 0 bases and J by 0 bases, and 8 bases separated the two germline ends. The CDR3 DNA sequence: TGCAGTGCTAGAGACCGGACAGCGAACACCGGGGAGCTGTTTTTT. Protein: CSARDRTANTGELFF.

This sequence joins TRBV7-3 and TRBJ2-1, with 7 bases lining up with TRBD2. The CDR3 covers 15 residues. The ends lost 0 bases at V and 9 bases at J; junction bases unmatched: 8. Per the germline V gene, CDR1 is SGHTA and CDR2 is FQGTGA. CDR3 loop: CASSLTSGVGSEQFF. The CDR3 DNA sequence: TGTGCCAGCAGCTTAACCAGCGGGGTTGGGTCTGAGCAGTTCTTC.